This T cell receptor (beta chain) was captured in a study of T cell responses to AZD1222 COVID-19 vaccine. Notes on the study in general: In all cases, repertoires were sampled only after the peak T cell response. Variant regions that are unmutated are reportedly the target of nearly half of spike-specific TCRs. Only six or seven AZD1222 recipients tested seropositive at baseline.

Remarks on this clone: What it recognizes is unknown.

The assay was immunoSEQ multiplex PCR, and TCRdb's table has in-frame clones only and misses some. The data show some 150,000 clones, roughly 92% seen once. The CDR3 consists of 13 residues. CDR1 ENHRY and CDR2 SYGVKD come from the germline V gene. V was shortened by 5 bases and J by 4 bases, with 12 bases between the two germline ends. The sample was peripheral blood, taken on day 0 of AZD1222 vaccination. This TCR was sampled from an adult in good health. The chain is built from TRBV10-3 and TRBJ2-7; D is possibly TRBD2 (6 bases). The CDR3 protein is CAISFGAGYEQYV. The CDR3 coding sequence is TGTGCCATCAGTTTTGGGGCGGGATACGAGCAGTACGTC.